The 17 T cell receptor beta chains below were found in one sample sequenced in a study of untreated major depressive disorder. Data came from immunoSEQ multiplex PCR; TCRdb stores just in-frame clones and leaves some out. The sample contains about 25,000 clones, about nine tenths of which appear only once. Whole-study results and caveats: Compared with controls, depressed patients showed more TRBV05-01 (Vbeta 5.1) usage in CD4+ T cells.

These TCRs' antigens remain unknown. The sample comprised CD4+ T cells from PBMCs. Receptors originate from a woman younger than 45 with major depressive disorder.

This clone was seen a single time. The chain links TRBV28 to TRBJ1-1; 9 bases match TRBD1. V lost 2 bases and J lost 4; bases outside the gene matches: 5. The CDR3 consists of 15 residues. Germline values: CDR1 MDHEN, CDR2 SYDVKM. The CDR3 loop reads CASSLGGQGFTEAFF. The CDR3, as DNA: TGTGCCAGCAGTTTAGGGGGACAGGGTTTCACTGAAGCTTTCTTT. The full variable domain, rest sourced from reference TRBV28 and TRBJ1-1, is DVKVTQSSRYLVKRTGEKVFLECVQDMDHENMFWYRQDPGLGLRLIYFSYDVKMKEKGDIPEGYSVSREKKERFSLILESASTNQTSMYLCASSLGGQGFTEAFFGQGTRLTVV.

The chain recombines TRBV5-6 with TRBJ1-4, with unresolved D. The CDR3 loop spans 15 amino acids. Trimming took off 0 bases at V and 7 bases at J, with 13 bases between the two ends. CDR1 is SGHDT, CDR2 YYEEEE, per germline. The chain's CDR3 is CASSLAAMAGEKLFF. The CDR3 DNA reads TGTGCCAGCAGCTTGGCGGCAATGGCTGGTGAAAAACTGTTTTTT. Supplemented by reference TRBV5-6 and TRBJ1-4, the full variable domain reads DAGVTQSPTHLIKTRGQQVTLRCSPKSGHDTVSWYQQALGQGPQFIFQYYEEEERQRGNFPDRFSGHQFPNYSSELNVNALLLGDSALYLCASSLAAMAGEKLFFGSGTQLSVL.

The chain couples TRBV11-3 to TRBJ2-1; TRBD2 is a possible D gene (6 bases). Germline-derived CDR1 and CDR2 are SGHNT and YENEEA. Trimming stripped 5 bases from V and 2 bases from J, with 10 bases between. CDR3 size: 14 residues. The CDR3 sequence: CASSPGVAYNEQFF. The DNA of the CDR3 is TGTGCCAGCAGCCCGGGAGTTGCCTACAATGAGCAGTTCTTC.

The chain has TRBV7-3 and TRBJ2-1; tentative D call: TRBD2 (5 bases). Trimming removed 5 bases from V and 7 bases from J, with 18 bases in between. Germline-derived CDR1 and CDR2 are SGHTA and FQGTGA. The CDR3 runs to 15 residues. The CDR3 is CASSPTGSSSNEQFF. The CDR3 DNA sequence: TGTGCCAGCAGCCCCACGGGGTCCTCATCGAATGAGCAGTTCTTC. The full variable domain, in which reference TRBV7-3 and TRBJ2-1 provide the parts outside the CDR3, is GAGVSQTPSNKVTEKGKYVELRCDPISGHTALYWYRQSLGQGPEFLIYFQGTGAADDSGLPNDRFFAVRPEGSVSTLKIQRTERGDSAVYLCASSPTGSSSNEQFFGPGTRLTVL.

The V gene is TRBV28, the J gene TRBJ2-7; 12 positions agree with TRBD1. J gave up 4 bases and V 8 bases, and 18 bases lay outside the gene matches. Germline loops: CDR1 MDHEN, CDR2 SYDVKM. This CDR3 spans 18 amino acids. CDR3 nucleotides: TGTGCCAGCCCCCCAAGGGCCGGGACAGGGGGCTTCGGGTACGAGCAGTACTTC. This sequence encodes CASPPRAGTGGFGYEQYF.

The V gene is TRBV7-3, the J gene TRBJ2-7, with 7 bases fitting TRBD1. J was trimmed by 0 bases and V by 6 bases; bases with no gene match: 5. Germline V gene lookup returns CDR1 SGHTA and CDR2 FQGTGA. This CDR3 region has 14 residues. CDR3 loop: CASSPGQVSYEQYF. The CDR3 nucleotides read TGTGCCAGCAGTCCCGGACAGGTCTCCTACGAGCAGTACTTC.

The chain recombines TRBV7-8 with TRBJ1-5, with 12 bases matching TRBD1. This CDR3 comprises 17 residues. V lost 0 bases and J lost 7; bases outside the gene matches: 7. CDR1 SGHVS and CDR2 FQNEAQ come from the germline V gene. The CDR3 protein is CASSLAGGQGARQPQHF. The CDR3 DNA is TGTGCCAGCAGCTTAGCGGGGGGACAGGGGGCTCGGCAGCCCCAGCATTTT.

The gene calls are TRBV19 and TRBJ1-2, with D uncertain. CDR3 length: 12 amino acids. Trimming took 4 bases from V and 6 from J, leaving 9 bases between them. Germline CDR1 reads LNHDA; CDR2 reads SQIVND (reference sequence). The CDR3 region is CASSSADDGYTF. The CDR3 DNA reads TGTGCCAGTAGTAGTGCAGATGATGGCTACACCTTC.

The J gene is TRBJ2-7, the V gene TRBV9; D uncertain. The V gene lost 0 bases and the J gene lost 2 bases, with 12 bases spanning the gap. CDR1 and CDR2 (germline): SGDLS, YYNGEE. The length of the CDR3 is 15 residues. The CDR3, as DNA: TGTGCCAGCAGCGTAGGTAGAGGCTCTACCTACGAGCAGTACTTC. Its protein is CASSVGRGSTYEQYF. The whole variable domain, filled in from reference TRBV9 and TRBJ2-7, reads DSGVTQTPKHLITATGQRVTLRCSPRSGDLSVYWYQQSLDQGLQFLIQYYNGEERAKGNILERFSAQQFPDLHSELNLSSLELGDSALYFCASSVGRGSTYEQYFGPGTRLTVT.

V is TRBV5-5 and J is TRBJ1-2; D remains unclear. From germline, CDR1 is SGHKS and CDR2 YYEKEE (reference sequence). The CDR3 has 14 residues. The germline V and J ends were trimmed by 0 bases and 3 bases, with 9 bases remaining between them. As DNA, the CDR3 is TGTGCCAGCAGCTTGGACATGGAGGACTATGGCTACACCTTC. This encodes CASSLDMEDYGYTF.

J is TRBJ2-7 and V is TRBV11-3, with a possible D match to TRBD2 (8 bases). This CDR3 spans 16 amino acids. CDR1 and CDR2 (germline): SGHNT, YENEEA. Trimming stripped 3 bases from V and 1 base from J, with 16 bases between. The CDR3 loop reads CASSFQGGGRSYEQYF. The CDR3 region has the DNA TGTGCCAGCAGCTTTCAAGGGGGCGGGAGGTCCTACGAGCAGTACTTC.

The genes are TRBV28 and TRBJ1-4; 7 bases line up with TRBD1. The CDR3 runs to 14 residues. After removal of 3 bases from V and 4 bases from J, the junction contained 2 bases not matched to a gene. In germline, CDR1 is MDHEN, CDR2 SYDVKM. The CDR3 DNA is TGTGCCAGCAGTTTCTGGGACAGTAATGAAAAACTGTTTTTT. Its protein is CASSFWDSNEKLFF.

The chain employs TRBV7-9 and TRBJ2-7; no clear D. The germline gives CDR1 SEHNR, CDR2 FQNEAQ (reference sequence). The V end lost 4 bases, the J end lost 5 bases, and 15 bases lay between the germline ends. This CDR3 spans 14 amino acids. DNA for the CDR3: TGTGCCAGCAGCTCAAGGGCCTCGGTCCACGAGCAGTACTTC. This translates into CASSSRASVHEQYF.

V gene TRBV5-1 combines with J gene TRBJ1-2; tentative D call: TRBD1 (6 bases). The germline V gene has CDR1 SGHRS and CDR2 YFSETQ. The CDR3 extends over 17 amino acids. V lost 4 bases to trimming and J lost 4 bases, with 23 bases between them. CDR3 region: CASSARPAGAAGYGYTF. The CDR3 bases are TGCGCCAGCAGCGCTCGACCCGCAGGGGCGGCGGGCTATGGCTACACCTTC.

In DNA, the CDR3 is TGTGCCAGCTCACCAAATCGAAAGGGCGGCACAGATACGCAGTATTTT. Translated, it gives CASSPNRKGGTDTQYF. The chain has TRBV18 and TRBJ2-3; D unclear. In germline, CDR1 is KGHSH, CDR2 LQKENI. The length of the CDR3 is 16 residues. The ends were cut back, 2 bases at V and 1 base at J, with 13 bases in the middle.

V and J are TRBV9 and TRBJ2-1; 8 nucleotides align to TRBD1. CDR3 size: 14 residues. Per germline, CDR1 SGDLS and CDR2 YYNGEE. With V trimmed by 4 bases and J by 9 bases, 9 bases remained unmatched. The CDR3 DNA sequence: TGTGCCAGCAGCTCCCGGACAGGGATGGGTGAGCAGTTCTTC. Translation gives CASSSRTGMGEQFF.

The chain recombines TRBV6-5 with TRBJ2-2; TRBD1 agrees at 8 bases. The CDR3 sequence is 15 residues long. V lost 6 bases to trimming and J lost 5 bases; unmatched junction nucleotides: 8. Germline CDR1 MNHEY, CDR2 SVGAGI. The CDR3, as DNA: TGTGCCAGCAGGGCGTCCCGGGACAGGACCGGGGAGCTGTTTTTT. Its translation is CASRASRDRTGELFF.